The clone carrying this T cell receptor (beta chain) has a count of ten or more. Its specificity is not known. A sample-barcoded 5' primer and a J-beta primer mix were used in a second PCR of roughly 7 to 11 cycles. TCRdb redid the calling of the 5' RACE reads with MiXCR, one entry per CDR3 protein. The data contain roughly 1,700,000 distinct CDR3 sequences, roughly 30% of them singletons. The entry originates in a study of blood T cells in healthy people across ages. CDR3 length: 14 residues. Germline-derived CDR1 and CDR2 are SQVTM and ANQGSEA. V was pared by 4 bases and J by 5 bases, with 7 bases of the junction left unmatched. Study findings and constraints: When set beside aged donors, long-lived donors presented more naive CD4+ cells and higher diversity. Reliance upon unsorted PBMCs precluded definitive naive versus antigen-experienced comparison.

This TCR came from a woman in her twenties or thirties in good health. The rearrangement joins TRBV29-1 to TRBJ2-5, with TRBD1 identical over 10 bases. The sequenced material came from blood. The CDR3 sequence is CSVVGTGVVETQYF. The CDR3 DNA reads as TGCAGCGTTGTGGGGACAGGGGTTGTGGAGACCCAGTACTTC.